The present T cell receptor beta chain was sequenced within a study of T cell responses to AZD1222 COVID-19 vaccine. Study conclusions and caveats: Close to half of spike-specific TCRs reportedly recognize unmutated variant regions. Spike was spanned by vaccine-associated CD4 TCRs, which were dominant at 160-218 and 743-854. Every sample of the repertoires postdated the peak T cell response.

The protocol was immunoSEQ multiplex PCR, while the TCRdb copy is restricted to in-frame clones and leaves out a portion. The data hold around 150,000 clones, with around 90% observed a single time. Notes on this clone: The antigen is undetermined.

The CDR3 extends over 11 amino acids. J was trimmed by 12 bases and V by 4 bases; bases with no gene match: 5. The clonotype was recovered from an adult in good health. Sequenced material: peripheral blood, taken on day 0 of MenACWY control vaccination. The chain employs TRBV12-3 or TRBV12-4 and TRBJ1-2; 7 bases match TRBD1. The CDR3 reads CASSSQGHNTF. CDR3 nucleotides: TGTGCCAGCAGTTCACAGGGGCATAACACCTTC.